The 6 T cell receptor beta chains in this list originate from one sample, sequenced in a study of identical twins. One entry per CDR3 protein, called by TCRdb with MiXCR from the 5' RACE reads. Here the sample spans 240,000 or so distinct CDR3 sequences, roughly 7% being singletons. These data also featured in a second study, about yellow fever vaccine responses in identical twins.

Specimen: memory (CD45RO+) T cells sorted from blood. The origin of the receptors is a woman in her late teens or twenties in good health.

This clonotype has a count of ten or more. This rearrangement joins TRBV2 to TRBJ2-2; D not resolved. The V gene lost 4 bases and the J gene lost 3 bases, with 3 bases spanning the gap. This CDR3 comprises 12 residues. The V gene's germline CDR1 is SNHLY and CDR2 FYNNEI. The CDR3 bases are TGTGCCAGCAGTGGACACACCGGGGAGCTGTTTTTT. Protein product: CASSGHTGELFF.

A few counts support this clonotype. CDR3 DNA sequence: TGTGCCATCAGTGAGTCCAAAACACTCGCTGATGAAGCTTTCTTT. This encodes CAISESKTLADEAFF. This rearrangement joins TRBV10-3 to TRBJ1-1; D gene ambiguous. V was clipped by 0 bases and J by 7 bases, with 15 bases between them. Looked up from germline, CDR1 is ENHRY and CDR2 is SYGVKD. The CDR3 consists of 15 residues.

CDR3 coding DNA: TGTGCCAGCAGCATAAGACTAGCGGGTTTGGGGGAGACCCAGTACTTC. This encodes CASSIRLAGLGETQYF. The V and J genes are TRBV7-2 and TRBJ2-5; 10 nucleotides match TRBD2. J gave up 5 bases and V 5 bases, and 11 bases lay outside the gene matches. The germline CDR1 and CDR2 sequences are SGHTA and FQGNSA. The length of the CDR3 is 16 residues.

J is TRBJ2-1 and V is TRBV20-1; 9 nucleotides agree with TRBD2. In germline, CDR1 is DFQATT, CDR2 SNEGSKA (reference sequence). The V gene end was trimmed by 3 bases and the J gene end by 9 bases; junction bases not matched to a gene: 9. The CDR3 contains 14 residues. The CDR3 DNA follows: TGCAGTGCTAGTTTTCTCGGACTAGCGCGTGAGCAGTTCTTC. Its protein is CSASFLGLAREQFF.

In this sample, this clonotype turned up many times. This chain joins TRBV5-1 and TRBJ1-6, with D perhaps TRBD1 (5 bases). The CDR3 has 14 residues. Germline values: CDR1 SGHRS, CDR2 YFSETQ. V was cut by 3 bases and J by 7 bases, with 11 bases left in between. The CDR3, as DNA: TGCGCCAGCAGCTCCAGGGAAAGGAATTCACCCCTCCACTTT. It specifies CASSSRERNSPLHF.

This clonotype was seen only a few times. J is TRBJ2-1 and V is TRBV7-4; 8 nucleotides line up with TRBD2. CDR3 length: 19 amino acids. Unmatched junction bases numbered 18, after V lost 2 bases and J lost 6 bases. Per the germline V gene, CDR1 is SGHVT and CDR2 is SQSDAQ. In DNA, the CDR3 is TGTGCCAGCAGCTTATTGCGGCGGGGGGCCGAGGGGCTTATCAATGAGCAGTTCTTC. Translation: CASSLLRRGAEGLINEQFF.